This section outlines one T cell receptor (beta chain) sequence together with its context. The antigen remains unidentified. The sample belongs to a study of PD-1 blockade in classical Hodgkin lymphoma. From germline, CDR1 is SNHLY and CDR2 FYNNEI. The length of the CDR3 is 15 residues. The germline V and J ends were trimmed by 5 bases and 1 base, with 13 bases remaining between them. Each patient relapsed following autologous stem cell transplantation, and prior brentuximab vedotin exposure differed. This table comes from immunoSEQ multiplex PCR, and its TCRdb copy is limited to in-frame clones, with some not included. Of tens of thousands of clones listed, 75% to 90% are singletons. Study results and limitations: In CD4+ cells, TCR diversity went up significantly by C4D1, but in CD8+ cells it did not. Repertoire difference causes, possibly disease activity or prior therapy, remain undefined. Complete responders entered with baseline diversity on par with newly diagnosed patients, the results showed. Patients excluded were those beginning nivolumab under 1 year after ASCT.

The origin of this receptor is a human donor with classical Hodgkin lymphoma. This chain joins TRBV2 and TRBJ2-3, with D perhaps matching TRBD2 (5 bases). Here the sequenced sample was peripheral blood mononuclear cells (PBMCs), taken at baseline. The CDR3 is CASSPSLGGTDTQYF. In DNA form, the CDR3 reads TGTGCCAGCAGTCCATCCCTCGGGGGCACAGATACGCAGTATTTT.